This T cell receptor (beta chain) was sequenced in a study of STAT5B mutations in CD4+ large granular lymphocyte leukemia. CDR3 size: 17 residues. V trimming: 0 bases; J trimming: 3 bases; junction bases outside the gene matches: 8. Germline-derived CDR1 and CDR2 are LGHNA and YNFKEQ. A remark on this clone: The antigen remains unidentified.

Assay: immunoSEQ multiplex PCR; the TCRdb copy retains only in-frame clones and omits some. The profile shows about 22,000 clones, under 80% of them singletons. Study findings and constraints: Patient CD4-sorted repertoires looked more clonal than healthy CD4+ repertoires, even without putative leukemic clones. Compared with healthy controls (2/35), patient top clones favored TRBV06 (8/27).

The source is a human donor in good health. The chain is built from TRBV4-2 and TRBJ2-7; the match to TRBD2 covers 10 bases. What was sequenced was CD4+ T cells from blood buffy coats. The CDR3 sequence is CASSQEGGTSVNYEQYF. CDR3 DNA: TGTGCCAGCAGCCAAGAAGGCGGGACTAGCGTCAACTACGAGCAGTACTTC.